A single sample is the source of the 2 T cell receptor beta chains below, sequenced in a study of T-cell memory formation after mild COVID-19. TCRdb fed the 5' RACE reads into MiXCR, producing one record per CDR3 protein. Among some 110,000 distinct CDR3 sequences listed, 17% were seen once. Material for sequencing was PBMCs or a T cell subset sorted from them (not recorded which). Source of these receptors: an adult woman who had mild COVID-19 (a few samples of this study predate the infection). Cell type and time point are not known.

This sequence joins TRBV29-1 and TRBJ1-1; maybe TRBD1 (6 bases). V was clipped by 7 bases and J by 0 bases, with 9 bases between them. Germline CDR1 and CDR2: SQVTM and ANQGSEA. The CDR3 sequence is 12 residues long. The CDR3 nucleotides read TGCAGCGGTACAGGGCTGAACACTGAAGCTTTCTTT. Translated, it gives CSGTGLNTEAFF. The full variable domain, rest sourced from reference TRBV29-1 and TRBJ1-1, is SAVISQKPSRDICQRGTSLTIQCQVDSQVTMMFWYRQQPGQSLTLIATANQGSEATYESGFVIDKFPISRPNLTFSTLTVSNMSPEDSSIYLCSGTGLNTEAFFGQGTRLTVV.

A few counts support this clonotype. V is TRBV6-2 or TRBV6-3 and J is TRBJ1-5; 7 bases are a match to TRBD1. V gave up 4 bases and J gave up 7 bases; unmatched junction bases: 10. Germline CDR1 MNHEY, CDR2 SVGEGT. The CDR3 length is 15 residues. CDR3 region: CASSSTGAGGQPQHF. The CDR3, as DNA: TGTGCCAGCAGTTCCACAGGGGCAGGAGGACAGCCCCAGCATTTT.